This TCR beta chain emerged from a study of neoadjuvant anti-PD-1 for oral cavity cancer. The J segment lost 7 bases and the V segment lost 4 bases, leaving 4 bases of the junction unmatched. The CDR3 is made up of 13 amino acids. From germline, CDR1 is SNHLY and CDR2 FYNNEI. TCRdb keeps only in-frame clones here, not all; method: immunoSEQ multiplex PCR. The top ten hold approximately 2.8% of the sample, which has 63,000 or so clones, about 86% seen once. This sample's time point: after neoadjuvant nivolumab, at surgical resection. This chain uses TRBV2 with TRBJ2-3; TRBD2 aligns across 8 bases. Here the sequenced sample was PBMCs, taken after nivolumab (anti-PD-1) treatment. This sequence was found in a person between 35 and 79 years old with oral cavity squamous cell carcinoma. The CDR3 DNA reads as TGTGCCAGCAGTGTGGAGCGGGGGAATACGCAGTATTTT. The encoded protein is CASSVERGNTQYF.